This TCR beta chain originates from a study of CD8 T cells in Susac syndrome. Unmatched junction bases numbered 7, after V lost 2 bases and J lost 6 bases. The length of the CDR3 is 16 residues. Germline assignment: CDR1 KGHSH and CDR2 LQKENI. RNA, at about 0.5 to 1 ug, was reverse transcribed with random hexamers. Each CDR3 protein is one row after TCRdb ran MiXCR on the immunoSEQ multiplex PCR reads. The profile shows some 200,000 distinct CDR3 sequences, less than 95% of them singletons. This rearrangement joins TRBV18 to TRBJ1-5; 10 positions agree with TRBD1. This clonotype was obtained from a human donor in good health. The specimen sequenced was CD4+ T cells from PBMCs. CDR3 in amino acids: CASSPTGTGDRQPQHF. The CDR3 nucleotides read TGTGCCAGCTCACCAACCGGGACAGGGGACCGTCAGCCCCAGCATTTT.